A selection of T cell receptor beta chains follows, all from one sample in a study of Graves' ophthalmopathy and Graves' hyperthyroidism. TCRdb ran MiXCR on the multiplex PCR reads and lists one entry per CDR3 protein. The repertoire holds 660,000 or so distinct CDR3 sequences, with just over 40% as singletons. Specimen: peripheral blood. The receptors were gathered from an adult man with Graves' ophthalmopathy. Both conserved end residues are part of each CDR3. The D gene is left open where the match is weak. The size of a clone is reported for some rows only, either as once, few or many, or as a class for expanded clones.

>.|.|TRBV2|TRBJ1-4
CASSVGISAAEKLFF
TGTGCCAGCAGTGTAGGGATAAGTGCGGCAGAAAAACTGTTTTTT
>.|many|TRBV12-5|TRBJ1-6
CASGLPPSPLHF
TGTGCTAGTGGTTTGCCCCCTTCACCCCTCCACTTT
>TRBD1|.|TRBV5-1|TRBJ1-2
CASSFSLGTGLPSSNYGYTF
TGCGCCAGCAGCTTCTCCTTAGGGACAGGCCTACCCTCAAGTAACTATGGCTACACCTTC
>.|.|TRBV9|TRBJ1-1
CVSSGGGSGTEAFF
TGTGTCAGCAGCGGGGGGGGCTCGGGCACTGAAGCTTTCTTT
>.|many|TRBV5-1|TRBJ2-5
CASSLGAGAETQYF
TGCGCCAGCAGCTTGGGCGCCGGGGCGGAGACCCAGTACTTC
>TRBD1|many|TRBV6-6|TRBJ1-2
CASTGGQHYGYTF
TGTGCCAGCACTGGGGGACAGCACTATGGCTACACCTTC
>TRBD1|.|TRBV5-6|TRBJ2-5
CASSTGGWETQYF
TGTGCCAGCAGCACAGGGGGCTGGGAGACCCAGTACTTC
>.|.|TRBV19|TRBJ1-5
CASSISSQTKGNQPQHF
TGTGCCAGTAGTATTTCTAGCCAAACCAAAGGCAATCAGCCCCAGCATTTT
>.|few|TRBV5-1|TRBJ1-5
CASSGLDSGEVFGNQPQHF
TGCGCCAGCAGCGGATTGGACAGCGGGGAGGTATTTGGCAATCAGCCCCAGCATTTT
>TRBD2|.|TRBV7-2|TRBJ2-5
CASSLMGGQETQYF
TGTGCCAGCAGCCTCATGGGGGGGCAAGAGACCCAGTACTTC
>.|.|TRBV7-9|TRBJ1-6
CASSTQGLNSPLHF
TGTGCCAGCAGCACCCAGGGGCTTAATTCACCCCTCCACTTT
>TRBD2|.|TRBV29-1|TRBJ2-7
CSVGLAGGEQYF
TGCAGCGTTGGGCTAGCGGGCGGCGAGCAGTACTTC
>.|.|TRBV7-9|TRBJ1-4
CASSPPPQSENEKLFF
TGTGCCAGCAGCCCGCCACCACAGAGTGAAAATGAAAAACTGTTTTTT
>.|many|TRBV2|TRBJ1-2
CASRSQRAGYTF
TGTGCCAGCAGATCACAACGTGCTGGCTACACCTTC
>.|.|TRBV12-3/TRBV12-4|TRBJ2-7
CASSLRVGLKLSYEQYF
TGTGCCAGCAGTTTGCGGGTGGGACTCAAACTCTCCTACGAGCAGTACTTC
>TRBD1|.|TRBV20-1|TRBJ1-5
CSARLAGGTNQPQHF
TGCAGTGCTAGACTGGCAGGGGGAACCAATCAGCCCCAGCATTTT
>TRBD1|many|TRBV5-5|TRBJ2-7
CASSLGLGQDYEQYF
TGTGCCAGCAGCTTGGGATTGGGACAGGACTACGAGCAGTACTTC
>TRBD1|.|TRBV11-2|TRBJ2-2
CASSVDRDTGELFF
TGTGCCAGCAGCGTGGACAGGGACACCGGGGAGCTGTTTTTT
>.|many|TRBV10-3|TRBJ1-4
CAIRGIQGEKLFF
TGTGCCATCAGGGGAATACAGGGTGAAAAACTGTTTTTT
>TRBD2|.|TRBV7-9|TRBJ2-3
CASSLSGGRTDTQYF
TGTGCCAGCAGCTTGAGCGGGGGTCGCACAGATACGCAGTATTTT
>.|.|TRBV29-1|TRBJ1-1
CSVEDRETEAFF
TGCAGCGTTGAAGACAGGGAGACTGAAGCTTTCTTT
>.|.|TRBV2|TRBJ1-4
CASKGTDEKLFF
TGTGCCAGCAAAGGGACCGATGAAAAACTGTTTTTT
>TRBD1|.|TRBV10-3|TRBJ1-2
CAISAWDSSNYGYTF
TGTGCCATCAGTGCTTGGGACAGCTCAAACTATGGCTACACCTTC
>.|many|TRBV10-3|TRBJ2-7
CATGDTGSQQYF
TGTGCCACCGGGGACACTGGAAGTCAGCAGTACTTC
>TRBD1|.|TRBV20-1|TRBJ2-5
CSATGGGRETQYF
TGCAGTGCGACAGGGGGGGGGCGGGAGACCCAGTACTTC
>TRBD2|.|TRBV10-3|TRBJ2-7
CAISVTGRADEQYF
TGTGCCATCAGTGTAACCGGGAGGGCCGACGAGCAGTACTTC
>.|few|TRBV19|TRBJ2-7
CASSRTGFSSYEQYF
TGTGCCAGTAGTCGAACAGGGTTTAGCTCCTACGAGCAGTACTTC
>TRBD1|.|TRBV5-1|TRBJ2-7
CASSPDGTGEYEQYF
TGCGCCAGCAGCCCAGACGGGACAGGGGAATACGAGCAGTACTTC
>.|many|TRBV9|TRBJ1-3
CASSFNTNSGNTIYF
TGTGCCAGCAGCTTCAACACGAACTCTGGAAACACCATATATTTT
>TRBD1|.|TRBV7-8|TRBJ1-5
CASSSSGTGGIPLLRPQHF
TGTGCCAGCAGCTCCTCCGGGACAGGGGGTATTCCCTTACTCAGGCCCCAGCATTTT
>.|.|TRBV5-4|TRBJ2-2
CASSFAASNTGELFF
TGTGCCAGCAGCTTTGCGGCATCGAACACCGGGGAGCTGTTTTTT
>.|many|TRBV19|TRBJ1-5
CASNPASNQPQHF
TGTGCCAGTAACCCCGCTAGCAATCAGCCCCAGCATTTT
>.|.|TRBV4-2|TRBJ1-3
CASRPFPGNTIYF
TGTGCCAGCCGGCCTTTCCCTGGAAACACCATATATTTT